This TCR beta chain comes out of a study of CD8 T cells in ankylosing spondylitis. Study-wide results and limits: A TCR beta motif of several highly homologous variants appeared characteristic of ankylosing spondylitis blood. In the blood and synovial fluid of reactive arthritis, some motif variants had been previously reported.

Remarks on this clonotype: What it recognizes is unknown.

As the method for making TCR beta libraries, quantitative 5'-RACE with molecular barcodes was used. TCRdb re-analysed the 5' RACE reads in MiXCR, keeping a single row per CDR3 protein. The data contain roughly 200,000 distinct CDR3 sequences, roughly 13% of them singletons. The CDR3 runs 13 residues. The germline V gene encodes CDR1 MNHEY and CDR2 SMNVEV (reference sequence). The V gene lost 6 bases and the J gene lost 6 bases, with 15 bases spanning the gap. The clonotype originates from a male donor with ankylosing spondylitis or in good health (not recorded which). The chain links TRBV27 to TRBJ2-7; D not certain. Specimen: blood, either unsorted or a sorted T cell fraction (not recorded which). In nucleotides, the CDR3 is TGTGCCAGCAGACTCTATGCAGTGGGCGAGCAGTACTTC. Residues: CASRLYAVGEQYF.